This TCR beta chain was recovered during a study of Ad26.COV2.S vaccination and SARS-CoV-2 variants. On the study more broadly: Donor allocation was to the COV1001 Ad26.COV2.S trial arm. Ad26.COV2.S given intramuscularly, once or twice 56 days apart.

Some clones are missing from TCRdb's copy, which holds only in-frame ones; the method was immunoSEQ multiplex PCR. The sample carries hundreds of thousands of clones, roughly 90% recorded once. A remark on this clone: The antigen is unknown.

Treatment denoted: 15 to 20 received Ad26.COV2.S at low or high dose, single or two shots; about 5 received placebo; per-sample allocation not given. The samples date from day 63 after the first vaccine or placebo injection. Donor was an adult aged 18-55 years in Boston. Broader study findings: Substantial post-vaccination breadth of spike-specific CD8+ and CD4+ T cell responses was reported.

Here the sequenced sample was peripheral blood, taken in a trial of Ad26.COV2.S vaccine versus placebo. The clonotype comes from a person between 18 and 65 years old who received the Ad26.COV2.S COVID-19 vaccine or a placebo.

As DNA, the CDR3 is TGTGCCAGCAGCGCGGGCGGGGGCGCAAGGTCCACAGATACGCAGTATTTT. It specifies CASSAGGGARSTDTQYF. The chain combines TRBV7-2 with TRBJ2-3; D might be TRBD2 (7 bases). Germline V lookup: CDR1 SGHTA, CDR2 FQGNSA. The CDR3 has 17 residues. The V end lost 5 bases, the J end lost 2 bases, and 20 bases lay between the germline ends.